This section outlines one TCR beta chain sequence together with its context. Its antigen is currently unknown. This record belongs to a study of OX40 agonist ivuxolimab in advanced cancers. Study summary: In three patients, partial responses were observed, one with hepatocellular carcinoma and two with cutaneous melanoma.

Blood sampling was done at baseline, cycle 4 day 1, and cycle 7 day 1. Here immunoSEQ multiplex PCR was the method, and the copy in TCRdb shows in-frame clones only, minus some. This repertoire shows 53,000 or so clones, roughly 80% found once; its top ten account for about an eighth. Study-wide results and limits: Antigen specificity of clonally expanded peripheral T cells was not established.

This receptor was identified in an adult with an advanced solid tumor such as melanoma, head and neck, liver or kidney cancer. This specimen was CD4+ or CD8+ T cells sorted from blood, taken in a trial of the OX40 agonist ivuxolimab.

DNA of the CDR3: TGTGCCAGCAGCGCCTCACAGGGGGCATACACTGAAGCTTTCTTT. Translating gives CASSASQGAYTEAFF. V usage is TRBV7-6 and J usage is TRBJ1-1; TRBD1 aligns across 9 bases. Per the germline V gene, CDR1 is SGHVS and CDR2 is FNYEAQ. The junction had 7 bases not matched to a gene; V was cut back by 5 bases and J by 3 bases. CDR3 length equals 15 residues.